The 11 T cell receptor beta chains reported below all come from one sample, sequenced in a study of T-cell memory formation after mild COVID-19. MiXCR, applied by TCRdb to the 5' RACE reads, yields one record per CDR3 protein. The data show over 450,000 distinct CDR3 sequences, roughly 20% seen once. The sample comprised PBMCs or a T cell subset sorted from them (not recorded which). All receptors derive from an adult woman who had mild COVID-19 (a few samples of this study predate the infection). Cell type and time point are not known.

The CDR3 loop is CASSQEVRISGSRSTDTQYF. The CDR3 coding sequence is TGTGCCAGCAGCCAAGAAGTCAGAATTAGCGGGAGCCGCAGCACAGATACGCAGTATTTT. The chain recombines TRBV3-1 with TRBJ2-3, with 9 bases lining up with TRBD2. Germline CDR1 and CDR2: LGHDT and YNNKEL (reference sequence). The V segment lost 0 bases and the J segment 0 bases; nucleotides outside the gene matches: 13. The CDR3 has 20 residues.

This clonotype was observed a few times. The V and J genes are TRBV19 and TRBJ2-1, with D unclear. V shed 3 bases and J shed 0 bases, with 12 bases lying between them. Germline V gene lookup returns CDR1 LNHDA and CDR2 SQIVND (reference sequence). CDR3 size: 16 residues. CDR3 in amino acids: CASSISARSSYNEQFF. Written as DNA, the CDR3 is TGTGCCAGTAGTATCTCGGCGCGTAGCTCCTACAATGAGCAGTTCTTC.

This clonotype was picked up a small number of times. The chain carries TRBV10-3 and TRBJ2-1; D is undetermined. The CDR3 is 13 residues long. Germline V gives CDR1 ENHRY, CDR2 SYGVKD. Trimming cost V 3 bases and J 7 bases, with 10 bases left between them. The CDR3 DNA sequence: TGTGCCATCAGTGATTTGGGGTCGAATGAGCAGTTCTTC. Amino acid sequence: CAISDLGSNEQFF.

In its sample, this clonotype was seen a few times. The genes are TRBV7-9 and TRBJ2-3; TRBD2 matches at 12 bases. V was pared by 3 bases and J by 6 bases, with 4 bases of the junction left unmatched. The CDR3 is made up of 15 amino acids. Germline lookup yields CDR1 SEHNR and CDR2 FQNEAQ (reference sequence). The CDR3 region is CASSLTSGRADTQYF. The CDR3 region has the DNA TGTGCCAGCAGCTTGACTAGCGGGAGAGCTGATACGCAGTATTTT.

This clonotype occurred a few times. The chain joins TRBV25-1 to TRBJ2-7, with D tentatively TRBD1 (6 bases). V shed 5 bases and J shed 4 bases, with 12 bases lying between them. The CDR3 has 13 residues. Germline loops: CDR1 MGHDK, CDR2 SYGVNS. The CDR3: CASSNRDIYEQYF. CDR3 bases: TGTGCCAGCAGTAACCGGGACATTTACGAGCAGTACTTC.

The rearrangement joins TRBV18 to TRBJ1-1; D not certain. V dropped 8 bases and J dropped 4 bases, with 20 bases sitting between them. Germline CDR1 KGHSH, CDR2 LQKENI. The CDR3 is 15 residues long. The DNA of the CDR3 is TGTGCCAGCACCGGGATATACAGTAGAGGCACTGAAGCTTTCTTT. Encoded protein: CASTGIYSRGTEAFF.

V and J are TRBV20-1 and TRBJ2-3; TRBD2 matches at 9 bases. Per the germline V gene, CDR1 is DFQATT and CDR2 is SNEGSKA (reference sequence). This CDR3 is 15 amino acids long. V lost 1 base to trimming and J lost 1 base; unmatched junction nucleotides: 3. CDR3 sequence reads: CSARVRGRGTDTQYF. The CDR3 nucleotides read TGCAGTGCTAGAGTCCGCGGGAGGGGCACAGATACGCAGTATTTT.

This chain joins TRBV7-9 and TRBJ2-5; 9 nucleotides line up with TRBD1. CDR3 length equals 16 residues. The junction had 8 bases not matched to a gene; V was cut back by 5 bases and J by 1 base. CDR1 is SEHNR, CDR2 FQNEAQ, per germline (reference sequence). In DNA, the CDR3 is TGTGCCAGCAGCCCATCGGGACAGGGACTCCAAGAGACCCAGTACTTC. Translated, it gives CASSPSGQGLQETQYF.

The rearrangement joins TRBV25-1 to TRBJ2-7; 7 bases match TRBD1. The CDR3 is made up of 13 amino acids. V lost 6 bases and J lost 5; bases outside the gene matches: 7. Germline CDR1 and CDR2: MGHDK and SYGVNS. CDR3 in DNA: TGTGCCAGCAGCGACGATACAGGGGACGAGCAGTACTTC. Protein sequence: CASSDDTGDEQYF.

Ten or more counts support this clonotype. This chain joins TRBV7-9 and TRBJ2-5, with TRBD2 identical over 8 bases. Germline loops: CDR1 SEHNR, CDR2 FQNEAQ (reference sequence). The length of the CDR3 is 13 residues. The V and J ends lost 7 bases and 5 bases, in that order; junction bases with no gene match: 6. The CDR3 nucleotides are TGTGCCAGCACCCGCGGGGGGTTGGAGACCCAGTACTTC. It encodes CASTRGGLETQYF.

CDR3 sequence (DNA): TGTGCCAGCAGGGGGGCAGGGCACAATGAGCAGTTCTTC. Translation gives CASRGAGHNEQFF. The V call is TRBV6-5, the J call TRBJ2-1, with a possible D match to TRBD1 (6 bases). Germline assignment: CDR1 MNHEY and CDR2 SVGAGI. Trimming pared 6 bases from V and 5 bases from J, leaving 11 bases between. This CDR3 contains 13 residues.